The sequence of this T cell receptor (beta chain) was determined in a study of cytomegalovirus exposure and HLA in healthy donors (dated by TCRdb to the late 2010s). In the study overall: According to a later analysis, one platform produced both the roughly 110 validation repertoires and the roughly 660 repertoires of the first cohort. The study aimed to test whether signatures of past pathogen exposure could be identified by cataloging public T cell receptors. Besides the first cohort of under 700 subjects, a separate validation cohort made up of around 120 different subjects was used. To predict cytomegalovirus infection status, the study brought together high-throughput TCR immunosequencing, statistical association of individual TCRs with disease status, and machine learning. Study-wide conclusions, independent of this receptor: The classifier was reported to diagnose cytomegalovirus status with high specificity and sensitivity in both the original cohort and the validation cohort. In vitro tests confirmed that a few of the cytomegalovirus-associated TCR beta chains recognize cytomegalovirus antigens. The study gave a list of about 160 TCR beta chains associated with cytomegalovirus. A later analysis had no HLA typing for the validation cohort, so co-occurrence there was scored across all 130 or so repertoires. The authors suggested that the approach could potentially be extended to other disease states and immunological phenotypes. Of the cluster scores, 85% to 95% were above 0 in a later analysis, which found that TCRs clustered in the first cohort also tended to co-occur in the 110 or so validation repertoires. Across donors, most TCR sequences were observed very rarely, whereas some public TCRs were present in many individuals.

The donors were included in the validation cohort of over a hundred subjects, a group kept apart from the roughly 700-subject first cohort. Preparation of the library involved the immunoSEQ multiplex PCR assay. In the source study's methods: A statistical classification framework was developed to diagnose cytomegalovirus status using the catalog of TCR beta chain sequences. TCRdb holds this immuneACCESS table with in-frame rearrangements only. Some clones are missing; in checked studies, unresolved V genes explain under half, and the rest has no known cause. The DNA was the basis for D and trimming; V, J and clone size are from that table. A total of approximately 180,000 clones appear in this sample, roughly 86% of them only once. The ten largest make up 2% to 3% of the sample. A note on this clone: Its antigen is not yet known. Base quality data are lacking; no much larger clone is found one base away.

The sample comprised PBMCs. The source of this sequence is a young man in good health and CMV-seropositive.

Here the CDR3 is given as CATSRVAGTDYSNQPQHF. The DNA is as follows: TGTGCCACCAGCAGAGTTGCGGGGACGGATTATAGCAATCAGCCCCAGCATTTT. In this chain, TRBV15 is recombined with TRBJ1-5; the D gene is possibly TRBD1, with 5 bases matching. The V and J ends are trimmed by 1 base and 0 bases, leaving 16 bases between them. The CDR3, cysteine through phenylalanine, is 18 amino acids long. Left in the record is the CDR3 DNA by itself, 54 bases read in frame from the first base. CDR1 LNHNV and CDR2 YYDKDF were looked up in the germline V gene (reference sequence). With all but the CDR3 taken from the reference TRBV15 and TRBJ1-5 genes, the full variable domain is: DAMVIQNPRYQVTQFGKPVTLSCSQTLNHNVMYWYQQKSSQAPKLLFHYYDKDFNNEADTPDNFQSRRPNTSFCFLDIRSPGLGDTAMYLCATSRVAGTDYSNQPQHFGDGTRLSIL.